Listed below are T cell receptor beta chains from one sample, sequenced in a study of early T cells in non-severe SARS-CoV-2 infection. From the 5' RACE reads, TCRdb called clonotypes with MiXCR, one entry per CDR3 protein. The repertoire holds about 26,000 distinct CDR3 sequences, with 5% to 6.5% as singletons. The source material was whole blood. The receptors here all came from an adult who was a healthcare worker with PCR-confirmed SARS-CoV-2 infection or an uninfected control (not recorded which). Both conserved end residues are part of each CDR3. The D gene is left open where the match is weak. Only some rows state a clone size, as once, few, many or a class for expanded clones.

J gene,clone size,D gene,V gene,CDR3 length,CDR3 protein,CDR3 DNA
TRBJ2-2,many,.,TRBV7-7,15,CANSPRPGTGGELFF,TGTGCCAACAGCCCGCGGCCCGGCACGGGCGGGGAGCTGTTTTTT
TRBJ2-3,medium-sized,.,TRBV6-1,14,CASLKGPLTDTQYF,TGTGCCAGCCTGAAGGGCCCTCTCACAGATACGCAGTATTTT
TRBJ2-6,.,.,TRBV10-2,13,CASSESGANVLTF,TGCGCCAGCAGTGAGTCTGGGGCCAACGTCCTGACTTTC
TRBJ2-1,many,TRBD1,TRBV6-2/TRBV6-3,16,CASRRTGGDFYNEQFF,TGTGCCAGCAGGCGGACAGGGGGCGATTTCTACAATGAGCAGTTCTTC
TRBJ1-3,many,.,TRBV5-1,16,CASSLEGSFSGNTIYF,TGCGCCAGCAGCTTGGAGGGCAGTTTCTCTGGAAACACCATATATTTT
TRBJ2-7,many,.,TRBV4-2,13,CASRETATYEQYF,TGTGCCAGCAGGGAGACAGCCACCTACGAGCAGTACTTC
TRBJ1-1,few,.,TRBV19,13,CATKEGMGTEAFF,TGTGCCACAAAGGAGGGGATGGGCACTGAAGCTTTCTTT
TRBJ2-7,many,TRBD1,TRBV6-1,14,CASSAGDSAYEQYF,TGTGCCAGCAGTGCAGGGGACAGTGCCTACGAGCAGTACTTC
TRBJ2-5,many,.,TRBV12-3/TRBV12-4,15,CASRHRDFAGETQYF,TGTGCCAGCAGGCACCGGGACTTCGCGGGGGAGACCCAGTACTTC
TRBJ2-5,many,.,TRBV7-2,15,CASSTPSGSLETQYF,TGTGCCAGCAGTACCCCGTCGGGTAGCTTGGAGACCCAGTACTTC
TRBJ2-1,many,TRBD1,TRBV7-6,15,CASSLASGGGNEQFF,TGTGCCAGCAGCTTAGCTTCAGGGGGCGGCAATGAGCAGTTCTTC
TRBJ2-2,.,.,TRBV29-1,13,CSYQGSNTGELFF,TGCAGCTATCAGGGATCCAACACCGGGGAGCTGTTTTTT
TRBJ1-1,many,.,TRBV7-9,12,CASSSLVGEAFF,TGTGCCAGCAGCTCCCTGGTGGGGGAAGCTTTCTTT
TRBJ1-5,many,.,TRBV18,15,CASSPPLGDNQPQHF,TGTGCCAGCTCACCACCTCTCGGGGATAACCAGCCCCAGCATTTT
TRBJ2-7,many,TRBD1,TRBV29-1,12,CSVGTGAYEQYF,TGCAGCGTTGGGACAGGGGCCTACGAGCAGTACTTC
TRBJ1-5,few,.,TRBV7-9,15,CASSLGGNSNQPQHF,TGTGCCAGCAGCTTAGGCGGGAATAGCAATCAGCCCCAGCATTTT
TRBJ2-7,few,.,TRBV10-3,11,CAIGDAYEQYF,TGTGCCATAGGGGACGCCTACGAGCAGTACTTC
TRBJ2-3,many,.,TRBV29-1,16,CSVDHGEDSVTDTQYF,TGCAGCGTTGACCATGGGGAGGACAGCGTCACAGATACGCAGTATTTT
TRBJ2-2,many,TRBD1,TRBV30,17,CAWSPNRQGYYTGELFF,TGTGCCTGGAGTCCTAACCGACAGGGATACTACACCGGGGAGCTGTTTTTT